A single sample is the source of the 26 T cell receptor beta chains below, sequenced in a study of blood T cells in healthy people across ages. Sample-barcoded 5' priming and a J-beta primer mix drove a second PCR of 7 to 11 cycles. Via MiXCR, TCRdb re-called the 5' RACE reads, giving one row per CDR3 protein. The sample has approximately 680,000 distinct CDR3 sequences, about 30% seen once. Sample: blood. These receptors were taken from a woman over 75 in good health.

In this sample, this clonotype turned up a few times. This chain joins TRBV9 and TRBJ2-5; TRBD1 is a possible D gene (6 bases). The CDR3 loop spans 15 amino acids. Deletions cut 0 bases from V and 11 bases from J, with 20 bases between. The germline gives CDR1 SGDLS, CDR2 YYNGEE. The CDR3 nucleotides read TGTGCCAGCAGCGTAGGGAGCGTGGGGGCGAAGGAGCAGTACTTC. As protein: CASSVGSVGAKEQYF.

The V gene is TRBV20-1, the J gene TRBJ1-5, with 9 bases fitting TRBD1. V was clipped by 1 base and J by 9 bases; unmatched bases: 16. The CDR3 extends over 17 amino acids. Germline V lookup: CDR1 DFQATT, CDR2 SNEGSKA (reference sequence). DNA of the CDR3: TGCAGTGCTAGAGGCGCTACAGGGGGCGGGAATTTTCGGCCCCAGCATTTT. Its protein product is CSARGATGGGNFRPQHF.

The sample holds many counts of this clonotype. The chain recombines TRBV4-2 with TRBJ2-7; 15 nucleotides line up with TRBD2. The ends lost 0 bases at V and 7 bases at J; junction bases unmatched: 4. This CDR3 comprises 16 residues. CDR1 and CDR2 (germline): LGHNA, YNFKEQ. The DNA for the CDR3 is TGTGCCAGCAGCCAAGATCCCGGGACTAGCGGGGGGGAGCAGTACTTC. Translation: CASSQDPGTSGGEQYF.

This clonotype was observed a few times. V is TRBV2 and J is TRBJ2-1, with D maybe TRBD2 (5 bases). The CDR3 runs 13 residues. The germline V and J ends were trimmed by 0 bases and 12 bases, with 12 bases remaining between them. Germline values: CDR1 SNHLY, CDR2 FYNNEI. The CDR3 sequence is CASSEAVSEGQFF. The DNA of the CDR3 is TGTGCCAGCAGTGAAGCGGTGAGCGAGGGGCAGTTCTTC.

This clonotype was observed a handful of times. The genes are TRBV9 and TRBJ2-3, with a possible D match to TRBD2 (7 bases). Germline CDR1 reads SGDLS; CDR2 reads YYNGEE. There are 18 residues in the CDR3. With 2 bases removed from V and 4 bases from J, the gap between germline ends came to 23 bases. As DNA, the CDR3 is TGTGCCAGCAGCGTCGGTCTCGGGGGGCGTACCCAGGCAGATACGCAGTATTTT. Encoded protein: CASSVGLGGRTQADTQYF.

This clonotype was detected many times. The chain links TRBV4-3 to TRBJ1-1; D is undetermined. The ends were cut back, 1 base at V and 3 bases at J, with 12 bases in the middle. The CDR3 is made up of 15 amino acids. CDR1 LGHNA and CDR2 YSLEER come from the germline V gene. The CDR3 is CASSQVSIGYTEAFF. CDR3 nucleotides: TGCGCCAGCAGCCAAGTTTCCATCGGGTACACTGAAGCTTTCTTT.

Turning to this clonotype: At one boundary the junction diverges from the germline segment, which might be a read error. The J gene is TRBJ2-1, the V gene TRBV4-2, with TRBD1 as a possible D gene (5 bases). The DNA end is a closer match to TRBJ2-7, so the J assignment may be wrong. The CDR3 totals 17 residues. The V gene's germline CDR1 is LGHNA and CDR2 YNFKEQ. The CDR3 is CASSQDSGLGVYNEQYF. In nucleotides, the CDR3 is TGTGCCAGTAGCCAAGATTCAGGGCTAGGGGTCTACAATGAGCAGTACTTC.

This clonotype was recorded at least ten times. As DNA, the CDR3 is TGTGCCAGCAGTGCCATAGGGGTTAGAGGAGACACAGATACGCAGTATTTT. Its translation is CASSAIGVRGDTDTQYF. This sequence joins TRBV6-4 and TRBJ2-3; D might be TRBD1 (5 bases). V was trimmed by 4 bases and J by 2 bases, leaving 19 bases between them. Germline V gene lookup returns CDR1 MRHNA and CDR2 SNTAGT. The CDR3 sequence is 17 residues long.

This clonotype has just one count. The chain carries TRBV12-3 or TRBV12-4 and TRBJ2-7; 7 nucleotides match TRBD2. With 3 bases clipped from V and 7 bases from J, the junction kept 12 bases outside the gene matches. The CDR3 loop spans 15 amino acids. The CDR3 spells CASSLMREGYNEQYF. The CDR3 DNA reads as TGTGCCAGCAGTTTGATGAGGGAGGGTTACAATGAGCAGTACTTC.

J is TRBJ2-1 and V is TRBV21-1. TRBV21-1 is a known pseudogene. The CDR3 runs 14 residues. This CDR3 is CASSIMDEYNEQFF. CDR3 DNA: TGTGCCAGCAGCATCATGGACGAATACAATGAGCAGTTCTTC.

This clonotype was seen many times. This rearrangement joins TRBV5-4 to TRBJ2-4; D is possibly TRBD2 (5 bases). Looked up from germline, CDR1 is SGHNT and CDR2 is YYREEE (reference sequence). The CDR3 is 14 amino acids. The ends were cut back, 4 bases at V and 4 bases at J, with 12 bases in the middle. The DNA for the CDR3 is TGTGCCAGCAGCCCGACGGGCGGGAAAAACATTCAGTACTTC. Encoded protein: CASSPTGGKNIQYF.

This clonotype was seen repeatedly, ten times or more. The rearrangement links TRBV4-3 to TRBJ1-2; TRBD1 agrees at 9 bases. CDR1 is LGHNA, CDR2 YSLEER, per germline. CDR3 length equals 16 residues. The V and J ends lost 0 bases and 7 bases, in that order; junction bases with no gene match: 9. The CDR3 reads CASSQDRDRVGVGYTF. DNA of the CDR3: TGCGCCAGCAGCCAAGATCGGGACAGGGTCGGTGTTGGCTACACCTTC.

The gene calls are TRBV6-1 and TRBJ2-1; possible D gene TRBD1, 6 bases. Germline-derived CDR1 and CDR2 are MNHNS and SASEGT. Trimming cost V 5 bases and J 6 bases, with 11 bases left between them. This CDR3 is built from 13 residues. The CDR3 spells CASSSGGFNEQFF. As DNA, the CDR3 is TGTGCCAGCAGTTCTGGGGGCTTCAATGAGCAGTTCTTC.

The CDR3: CSARVGAGWGTDTQYF. CDR3 DNA sequence: TGCAGTGCTAGAGTCGGAGCGGGGTGGGGCACAGATACGCAGTATTTT. The chain is built from TRBV20-1 and TRBJ2-3; 7 bases map to TRBD2. The CDR3 length is 16 residues. V was pared by 1 base and J by 1 base, with 8 bases of the junction left unmatched. From germline, CDR1 is DFQATT and CDR2 SNEGSKA (reference sequence).

Remarks on this clonotype: This may arise from a read error, as a much more abundant clone is one base away. The rearrangement joins TRBV5-6 to TRBJ2-4; possible D gene TRBD2, 5 bases. CDR3 length equals 15 residues. CDR1 is SGHDT, CDR2 YYEEEE, per germline. CDR3 protein: CASSPREGAQNIQYF. CDR3 DNA sequence: TGTGCCAGCAGCCCCCGGGAAGGAGCCCAAAACATTCAGTACTTC.

This clonotype was seen repeatedly, ten times or more. This CDR3 reads CASIYTDTQYF. CDR3 bases: TGTGCCAGCATATACACAGATACGCAGTATTTT. This chain uses TRBV2 with TRBJ2-3, with D uncertain. Looked up from germline, CDR1 is SNHLY and CDR2 is FYNNEI. The CDR3 contains 11 residues. The V gene lost 7 bases and the J gene lost 2 bases, with 4 bases spanning the gap.

The gene calls are TRBV6-5 and TRBJ2-6; 7 bases are a match to TRBD1. Germline V lookup: CDR1 MNHEY, CDR2 SVGAGI. V shed 8 bases and J 1 base; nucleotides not matched to a gene: 5. CDR3 size: 15 residues. DNA of the CDR3: TGTGCCAGCCGGGACAGCCCATCTGGGGCCAACGTCCTGACTTTC. Translated, it gives CASRDSPSGANVLTF.

The rearrangement joins TRBV7-9 to TRBJ2-1; 9 bases fit TRBD2. After removal of 8 bases from V and 4 bases from J, the junction contained 9 bases not matched to a gene. Germline V gene data show CDR1 as SEHNR and CDR2 as FQNEAQ (reference sequence). The CDR3 has 15 amino acids. The CDR3 reads CASRGGAGGYNEQFF. CDR3 nucleotide sequence: TGTGCCAGCCGCGGGGGTGCGGGAGGGTACAATGAGCAGTTCTTC.

This clonotype was detected many times. The chain joins TRBV10-3 to TRBJ2-3, with TRBD2 matching over 11 bases. Germline CDR1 and CDR2: ENHRY and SYGVKD. The V gene end was trimmed by 6 bases and the J gene end by 2 bases; junction bases not matched to a gene: 4. This CDR3 is 15 amino acids long. CDR3 protein: CAIRPTSGVTDTQYF. CDR3 nucleotide sequence: TGTGCCATCAGGCCGACTAGCGGGGTCACAGATACGCAGTATTTT.

This clonotype appeared many times. V and J are TRBV6-1 and TRBJ2-5, with D unclear. The CDR3 sequence is 14 residues long. Germline lookup yields CDR1 MNHNS and CDR2 SASEGT. V was shortened by 7 bases and J by 6 bases, with 18 bases between the two germline ends. This chain's CDR3 is CASKLDPVLQTQYF. DNA of the CDR3: TGTGCCAGCAAACTCGACCCGGTCCTGCAGACCCAGTACTTC.

This clonotype has only a few counts. V usage is TRBV5-6 and J usage is TRBJ2-3; a weak D match, TRBD2 (7 bases). The CDR3 contains 15 residues. Germline V lookup: CDR1 SGHDT, CDR2 YYEEEE. V was cut by 0 bases and J by 5 bases, with 13 bases left in between. CDR3 sequence (DNA): TGTGCCAGCAGCTTGGCATGGGGGGGCCTAGATACGCAGTATTTT. Its translation: CASSLAWGGLDTQYF.

J is TRBJ1-6 and V is TRBV4-2; tentative D call: TRBD1 (5 bases). The CDR3 runs 14 residues. V lost 0 bases, J lost 10 bases, and 10 bases lay in between. From germline, CDR1 is LGHNA and CDR2 YNFKEQ. CDR3 sequence: CASSQEGGGSPLHF. Here the CDR3 DNA reads TGTGCCAGCAGCCAAGAGGGGGGTGGGTCACCCCTCCACTTT.

This clonotype came up many times. The rearrangement joins TRBV6-5 to TRBJ1-2; 9 positions match TRBD1. From germline, CDR1 is MNHEY and CDR2 SVGAGI. This CDR3 contains 21 residues. The trim removed 3 bases at V and 7 bases at J, leaving 27 bases unmatched. Written as DNA, the CDR3 is TGTGCCAGCAGTTATCGGGGTCATACAGGGGGCTCTGCACTTTCGACTAGTGGCTACACCTTC. The encoded protein is CASSYRGHTGGSALSTSGYTF.

At least ten counts were recorded for this clonotype. This chain uses TRBV6-1 with TRBJ2-7; 9 bases are shared with TRBD1. This CDR3 contains 13 residues. Trimming at V came to 4 bases and at J to 5 bases, leaving 3 bases not matched to a gene. CDR1 MNHNS and CDR2 SASEGT come from the germline V gene. The CDR3 loop is CASSVRTGDEQYF. CDR3 DNA sequence: TGTGCCAGCAGTGTACGGACAGGGGACGAGCAGTACTTC.

This clonotype was observed at least ten times. This rearrangement joins TRBV20-1 to TRBJ2-1, with 8 bases lining up with TRBD2. Trimming removed 6 bases from V and 4 bases from J; junction bases left unmatched: 8. Germline CDR1 DFQATT, CDR2 SNEGSKA (reference sequence). This CDR3 is built from 14 residues. Written as DNA, the CDR3 is TGCAGTGCCGTCGGGACTAGGCCTTACAATGAGCAGTTCTTC. Protein product: CSAVGTRPYNEQFF.

This chain uses TRBV7-8 with TRBJ2-2, with D perhaps TRBD2 (5 bases). This CDR3 spans 14 amino acids. Looked up from germline, CDR1 is SGHVS and CDR2 is FQNEAQ. Trimming pared 9 bases from V and 5 bases from J, leaving 16 bases between. The DNA for the CDR3 is TGTGCCAGTTTACACGGGGTTGGTACCGGGGAGCTGTTTTTT. This gives the protein CASLHGVGTGELFF. Full variable domain (remainder filled in from reference TRBV7-8 and TRBJ2-2): GAGVSQSPRYKVAKRGQDVALRCDPISGHVSLFWYQQALGQGPEFLTYFQNEAQLDKSGLPSDRFFAERPEGSVSTLKIQRTQQEDSAVYLCASLHGVGTGELFFGEGSRLTVL.